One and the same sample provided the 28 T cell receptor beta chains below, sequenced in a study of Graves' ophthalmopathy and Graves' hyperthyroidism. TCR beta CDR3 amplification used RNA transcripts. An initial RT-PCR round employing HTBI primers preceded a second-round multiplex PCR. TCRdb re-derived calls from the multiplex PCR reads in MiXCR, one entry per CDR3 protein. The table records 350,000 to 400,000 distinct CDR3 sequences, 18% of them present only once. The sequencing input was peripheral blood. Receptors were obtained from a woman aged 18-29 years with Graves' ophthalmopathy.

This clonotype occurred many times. The chain's CDR3 is CSARKQKEAFF. The CDR3 coding sequence is TGCAGTGCTAGAAAACAAAAGGAAGCTTTCTTT. The chain couples TRBV20-1 to TRBJ1-1, with D uncertain. The CDR3 has 11 amino acids. Germline V gene lookup returns CDR1 DFQATT and CDR2 SNEGSKA (reference sequence). The V gene lost 2 bases and the J gene lost 8 bases, with 9 bases spanning the gap.

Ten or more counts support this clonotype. The CDR3 coding sequence is TGTGCCAGCAGTTACGCGACTAGCGCAGCGGAGGTGAGGGAGCAGTACTTC. Amino acids: CASSYATSAAEVREQYF. The chain is built from TRBV6-5 and TRBJ2-7; 8 positions agree with TRBD2. The trim removed 2 bases at V and 7 bases at J, leaving 16 bases unmatched. CDR1 is MNHEY, CDR2 SVGAGI, per germline. The CDR3 loop spans 17 amino acids.

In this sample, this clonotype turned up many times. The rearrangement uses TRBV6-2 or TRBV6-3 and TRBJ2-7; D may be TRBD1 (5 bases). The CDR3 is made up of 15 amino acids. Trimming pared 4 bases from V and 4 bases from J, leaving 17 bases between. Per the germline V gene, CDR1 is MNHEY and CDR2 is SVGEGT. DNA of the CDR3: TGTGCCAGCAGTTGCGGTTCAGGGAACGTATACGAGCAGTACTTC. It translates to CASSCGSGNVYEQYF.

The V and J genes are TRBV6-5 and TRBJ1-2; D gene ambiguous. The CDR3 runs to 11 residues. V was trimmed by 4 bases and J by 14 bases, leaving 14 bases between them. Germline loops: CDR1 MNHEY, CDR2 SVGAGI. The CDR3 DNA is TGTGCCAGCAGTTTCCCCGGTGGTAAAACCTTC. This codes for CASSFPGGKTF.

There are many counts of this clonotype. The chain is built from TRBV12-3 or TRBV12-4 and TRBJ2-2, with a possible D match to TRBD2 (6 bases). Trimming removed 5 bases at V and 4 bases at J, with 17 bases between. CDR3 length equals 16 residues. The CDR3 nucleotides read TGTGCCAGCAGTCCCGGGACTTCTACTACCACCGGGGAGCTGTTTTTT. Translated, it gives CASSPGTSTTTGELFF.

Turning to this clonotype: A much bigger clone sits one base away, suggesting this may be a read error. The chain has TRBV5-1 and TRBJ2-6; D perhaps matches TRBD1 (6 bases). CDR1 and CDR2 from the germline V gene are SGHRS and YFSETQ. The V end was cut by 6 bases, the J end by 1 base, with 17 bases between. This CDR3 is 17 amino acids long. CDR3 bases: TGCGCCAGCATCCCCAGACAGGATCTTTCTGGGGCCAACGTCCTGACTTTC. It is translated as CASIPRQDLSGANVLTF. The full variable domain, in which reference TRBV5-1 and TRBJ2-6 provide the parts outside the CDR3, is KAGVTQTPRYLIKTRGQQVTLSCSPISGHRSVSWYQQTPGQGLQFLFEYFSETQRNKGNFPGRFSGRQFSNSRSEMNVSTLELGDSALYLCASIPRQDLSGANVLTFGAGSRLTVL.

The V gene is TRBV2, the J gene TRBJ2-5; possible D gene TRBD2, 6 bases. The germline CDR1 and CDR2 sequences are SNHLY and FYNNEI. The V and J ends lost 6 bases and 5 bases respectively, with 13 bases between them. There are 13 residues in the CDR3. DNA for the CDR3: TGTGCCAGCAGCGGGGACGGAGGGGAGACCCAGTACTTC. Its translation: CASSGDGGETQYF.

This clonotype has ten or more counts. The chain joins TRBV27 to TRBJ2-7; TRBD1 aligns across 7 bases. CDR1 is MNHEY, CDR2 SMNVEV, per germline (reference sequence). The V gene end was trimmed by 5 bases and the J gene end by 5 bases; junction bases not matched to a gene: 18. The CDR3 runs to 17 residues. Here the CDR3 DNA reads TGTGCCAGCAGTAGCCTCCCAAGCCAGGGGGTAAACCACGAGCAGTACTTC. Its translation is CASSSLPSQGVNHEQYF.

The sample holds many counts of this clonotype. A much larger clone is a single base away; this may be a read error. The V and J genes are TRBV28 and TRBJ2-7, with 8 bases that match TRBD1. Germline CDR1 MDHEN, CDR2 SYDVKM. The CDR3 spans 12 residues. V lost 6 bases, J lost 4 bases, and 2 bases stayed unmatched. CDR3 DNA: TGTGCCAGCAGACGGACAGGGTACGAGCAGTACTTC. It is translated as CASRRTGYEQYF.

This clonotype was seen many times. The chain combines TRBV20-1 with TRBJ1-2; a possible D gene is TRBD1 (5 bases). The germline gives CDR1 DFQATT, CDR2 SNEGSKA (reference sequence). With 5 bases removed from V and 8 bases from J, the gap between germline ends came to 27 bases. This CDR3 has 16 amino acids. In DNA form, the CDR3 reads TGCAGTGCTGGAACGACCGGTGCCGCCAGGGAGAGCGGCTACACCTTC. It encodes CSAGTTGAARESGYTF.

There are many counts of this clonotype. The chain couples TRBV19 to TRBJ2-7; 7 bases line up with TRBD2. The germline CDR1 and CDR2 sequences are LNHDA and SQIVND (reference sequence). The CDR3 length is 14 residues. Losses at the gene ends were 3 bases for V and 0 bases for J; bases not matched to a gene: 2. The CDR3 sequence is CASSMSSGSYEQYF. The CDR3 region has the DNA TGTGCCAGTAGTATGTCTAGCGGCTCCTACGAGCAGTACTTC. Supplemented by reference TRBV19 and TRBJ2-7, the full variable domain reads DGGITQSPKYLFRKEGQNVTLSCEQNLNHDAMYWYRQDPGQGLRLIYYSQIVNDFQKGDIAEGYSVSREKKESFPLTVTSAQKNPTAFYLCASSMSSGSYEQYFGPGTRLTVT.

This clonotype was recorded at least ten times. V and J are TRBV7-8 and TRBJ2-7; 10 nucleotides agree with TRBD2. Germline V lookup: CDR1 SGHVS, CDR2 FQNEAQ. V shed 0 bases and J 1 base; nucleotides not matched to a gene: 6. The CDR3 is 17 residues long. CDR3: CASSLAILAGTSYEQYF. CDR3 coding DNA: TGTGCCAGCAGCTTAGCAATACTAGCGGGGACGTCCTACGAGCAGTACTTC.

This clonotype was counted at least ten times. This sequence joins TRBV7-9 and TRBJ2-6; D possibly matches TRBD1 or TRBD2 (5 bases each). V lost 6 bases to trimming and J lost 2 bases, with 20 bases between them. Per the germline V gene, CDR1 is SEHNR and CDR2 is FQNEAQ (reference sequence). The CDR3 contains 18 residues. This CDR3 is CASSPYGTQGPGANVLTF. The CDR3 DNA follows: TGTGCCAGCAGTCCTTATGGGACCCAGGGCCCTGGGGCCAACGTCCTGACTTTC.

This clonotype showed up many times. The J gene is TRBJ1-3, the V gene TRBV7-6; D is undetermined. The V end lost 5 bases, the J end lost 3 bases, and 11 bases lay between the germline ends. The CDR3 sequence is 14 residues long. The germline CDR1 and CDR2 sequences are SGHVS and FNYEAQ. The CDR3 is CASSPSNYGNTIYF. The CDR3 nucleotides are TGTGCCAGCAGCCCCTCAAATTATGGAAACACCATATATTTT.

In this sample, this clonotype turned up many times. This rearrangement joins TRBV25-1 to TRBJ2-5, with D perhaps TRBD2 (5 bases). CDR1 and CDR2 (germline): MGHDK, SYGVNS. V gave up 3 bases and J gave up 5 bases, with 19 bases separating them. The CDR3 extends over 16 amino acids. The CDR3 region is CASSDKRHTREETQYF. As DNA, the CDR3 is TGTGCCAGCAGTGATAAGCGTCATACTAGAGAGGAGACCCAGTACTTC.

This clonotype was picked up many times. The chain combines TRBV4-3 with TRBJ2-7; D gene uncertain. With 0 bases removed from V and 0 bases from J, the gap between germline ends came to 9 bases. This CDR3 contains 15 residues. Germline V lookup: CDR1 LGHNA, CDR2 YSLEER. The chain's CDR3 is CASSQERQLSYEQYF. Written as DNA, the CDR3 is TGCGCCAGCAGCCAAGAGCGGCAGCTCTCCTACGAGCAGTACTTC.

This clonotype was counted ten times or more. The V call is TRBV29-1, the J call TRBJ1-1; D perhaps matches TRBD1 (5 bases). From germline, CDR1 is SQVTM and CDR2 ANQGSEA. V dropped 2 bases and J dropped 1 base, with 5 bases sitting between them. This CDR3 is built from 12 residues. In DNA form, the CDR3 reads TGCAGCGTTGAACAGGGGAACACTGAAGCTTTCTTT. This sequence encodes CSVEQGNTEAFF.

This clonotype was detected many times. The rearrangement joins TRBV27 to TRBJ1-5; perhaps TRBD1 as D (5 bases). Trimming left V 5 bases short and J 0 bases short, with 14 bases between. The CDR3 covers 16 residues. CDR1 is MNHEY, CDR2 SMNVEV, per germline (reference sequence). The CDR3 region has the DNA TGTGCCAGCAGTCCCCGGGGAGGGGATAGCAATCAGCCCCAGCATTTT. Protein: CASSPRGGDSNQPQHF.

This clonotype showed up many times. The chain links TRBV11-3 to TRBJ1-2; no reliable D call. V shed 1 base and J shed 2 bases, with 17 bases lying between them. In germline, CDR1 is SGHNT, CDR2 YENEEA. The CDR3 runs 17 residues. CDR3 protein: CASSLGALSGKNYGYTF. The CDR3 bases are TGTGCCAGCAGCTTAGGGGCCCTGTCCGGGAAAAACTATGGCTACACCTTC.

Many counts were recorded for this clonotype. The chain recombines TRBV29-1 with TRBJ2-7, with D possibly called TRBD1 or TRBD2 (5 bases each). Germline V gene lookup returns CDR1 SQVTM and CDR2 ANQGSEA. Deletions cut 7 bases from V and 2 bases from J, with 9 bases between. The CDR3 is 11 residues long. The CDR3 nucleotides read TGCAGCGCCTGGGGGACCTACGAGCAGTACTTC. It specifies CSAWGTYEQYF.

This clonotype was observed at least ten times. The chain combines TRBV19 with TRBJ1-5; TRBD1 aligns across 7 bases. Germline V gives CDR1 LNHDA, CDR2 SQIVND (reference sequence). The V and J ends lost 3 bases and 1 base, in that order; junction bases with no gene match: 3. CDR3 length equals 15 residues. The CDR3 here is CASSITGVSNQPQHF. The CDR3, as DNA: TGTGCCAGTAGTATTACAGGGGTGAGCAATCAGCCCCAGCATTTT.

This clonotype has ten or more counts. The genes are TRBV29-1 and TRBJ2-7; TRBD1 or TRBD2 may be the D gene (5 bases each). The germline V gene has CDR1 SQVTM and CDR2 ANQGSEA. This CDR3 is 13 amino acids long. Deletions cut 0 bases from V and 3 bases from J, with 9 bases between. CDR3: CSVEDGGDYEQYF. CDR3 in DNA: TGCAGCGTTGAAGATGGGGGAGACTACGAGCAGTACTTC.

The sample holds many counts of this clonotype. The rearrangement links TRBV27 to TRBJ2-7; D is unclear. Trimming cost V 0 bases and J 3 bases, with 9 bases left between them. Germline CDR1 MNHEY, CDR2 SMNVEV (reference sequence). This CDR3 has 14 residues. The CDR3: CASSLSSAVYEQYF. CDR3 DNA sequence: TGTGCCAGCAGTTTATCGTCAGCAGTCTACGAGCAGTACTTC.

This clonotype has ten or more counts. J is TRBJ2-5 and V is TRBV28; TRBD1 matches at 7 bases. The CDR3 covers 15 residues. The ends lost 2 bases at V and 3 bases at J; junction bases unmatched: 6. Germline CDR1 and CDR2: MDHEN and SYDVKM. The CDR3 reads CASSLGTESKETQYF. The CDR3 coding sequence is TGTGCCAGCAGTTTAGGGACAGAGTCGAAAGAGACCCAGTACTTC.

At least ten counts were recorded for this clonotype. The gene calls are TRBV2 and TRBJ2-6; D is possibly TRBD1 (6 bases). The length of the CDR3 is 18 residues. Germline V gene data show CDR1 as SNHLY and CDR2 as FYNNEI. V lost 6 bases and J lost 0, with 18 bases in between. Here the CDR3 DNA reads TGTGCCAGCAGCCGGGACACGCACTTCGTCTCTGGGGCCAACGTCCTGACTTTC. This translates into CASSRDTHFVSGANVLTF.

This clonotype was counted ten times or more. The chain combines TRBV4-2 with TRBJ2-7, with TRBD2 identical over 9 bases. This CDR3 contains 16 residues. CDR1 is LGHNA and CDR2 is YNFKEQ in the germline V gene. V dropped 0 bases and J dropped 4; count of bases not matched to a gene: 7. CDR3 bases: TGTGCCAGCAGCCAAGATTGGACTAGCGCCTCGTACGAGCAGTACTTC. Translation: CASSQDWTSASYEQYF.

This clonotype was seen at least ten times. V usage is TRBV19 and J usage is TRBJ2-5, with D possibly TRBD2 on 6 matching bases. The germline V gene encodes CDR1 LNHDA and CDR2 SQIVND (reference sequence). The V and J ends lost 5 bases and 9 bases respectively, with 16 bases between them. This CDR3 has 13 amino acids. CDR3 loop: CASSLLGGEAQYF. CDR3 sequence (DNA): TGTGCCAGTAGTTTGCTGGGCGGGGAGGCCCAGTACTTC. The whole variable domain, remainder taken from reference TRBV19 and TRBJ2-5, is DGGITQSPKYLFRKEGQNVTLSCEQNLNHDAMYWYRQDPGQGLRLIYYSQIVNDFQKGDIAEGYSVSREKKESFPLTVTSAQKNPTAFYLCASSLLGGEAQYFGPGTRLLVL.

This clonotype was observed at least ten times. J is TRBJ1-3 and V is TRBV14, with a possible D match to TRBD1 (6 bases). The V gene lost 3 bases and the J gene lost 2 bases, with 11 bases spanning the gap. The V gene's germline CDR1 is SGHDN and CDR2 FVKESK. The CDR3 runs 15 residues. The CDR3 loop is CASSQDGQPGNTIYF. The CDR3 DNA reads TGTGCCAGCAGCCAGGACGGACAGCCTGGAAACACCATATATTTT.